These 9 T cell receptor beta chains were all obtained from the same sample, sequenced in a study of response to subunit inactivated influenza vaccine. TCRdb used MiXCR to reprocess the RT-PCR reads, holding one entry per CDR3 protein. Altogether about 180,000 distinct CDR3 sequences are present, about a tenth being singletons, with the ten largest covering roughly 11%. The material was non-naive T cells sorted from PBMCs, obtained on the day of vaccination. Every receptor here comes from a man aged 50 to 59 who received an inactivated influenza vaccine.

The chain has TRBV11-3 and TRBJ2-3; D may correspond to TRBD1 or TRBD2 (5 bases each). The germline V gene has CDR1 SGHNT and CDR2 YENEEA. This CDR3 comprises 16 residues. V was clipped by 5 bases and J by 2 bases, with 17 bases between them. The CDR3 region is CASSKGRDQNTDTQYF. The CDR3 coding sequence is TGTGCCAGCAGCAAGGGTAGGGACCAAAACACAGATACGCAGTATTTT. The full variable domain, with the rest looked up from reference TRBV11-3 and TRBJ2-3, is EAGVVQSPRYKIIEKKQPVAFWCNPISGHNTLYWYLQNLGQGPELLIRYENEEAVDDSQLPKDRFSAERLKGVDSTLKIQPAELGDSAVYLCASSKGRDQNTDTQYFGPGTRLTVL.

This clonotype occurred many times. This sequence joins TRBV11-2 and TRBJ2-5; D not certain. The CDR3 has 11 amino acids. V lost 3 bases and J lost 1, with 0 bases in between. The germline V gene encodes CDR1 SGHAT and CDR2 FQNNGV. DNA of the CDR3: TGTGCCAGCAGCTTCCAAGAGACCCAGTACTTC. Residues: CASSFQETQYF.

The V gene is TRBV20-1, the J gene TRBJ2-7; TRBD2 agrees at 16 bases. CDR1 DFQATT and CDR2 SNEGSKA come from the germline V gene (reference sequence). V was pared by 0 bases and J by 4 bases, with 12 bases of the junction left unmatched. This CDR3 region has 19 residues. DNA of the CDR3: TGCAGTGCTAGAGATCCAGGGACTAGCGGGAGGGCCGGGGTGTACGAGCAGTACTTC. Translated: CSARDPGTSGRAGVYEQYF.

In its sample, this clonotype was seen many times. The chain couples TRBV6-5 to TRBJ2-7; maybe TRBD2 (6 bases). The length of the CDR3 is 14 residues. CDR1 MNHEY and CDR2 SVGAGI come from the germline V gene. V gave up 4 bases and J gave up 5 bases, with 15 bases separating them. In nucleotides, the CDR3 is TGTGCCAGCAGTTCCCCAGGAGGAGGGAACGAGCAGTACTTC. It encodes CASSSPGGGNEQYF.

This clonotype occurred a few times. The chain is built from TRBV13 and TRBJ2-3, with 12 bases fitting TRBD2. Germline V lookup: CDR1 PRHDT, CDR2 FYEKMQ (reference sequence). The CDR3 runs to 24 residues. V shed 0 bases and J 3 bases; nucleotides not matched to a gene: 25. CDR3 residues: CASSLGGRSSTLAGGGGATDTQYF. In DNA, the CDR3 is TGTGCCAGCAGCTTAGGAGGTCGGTCCTCAACACTAGCGGGAGGTGGTGGTGCTACAGATACGCAGTATTTT.

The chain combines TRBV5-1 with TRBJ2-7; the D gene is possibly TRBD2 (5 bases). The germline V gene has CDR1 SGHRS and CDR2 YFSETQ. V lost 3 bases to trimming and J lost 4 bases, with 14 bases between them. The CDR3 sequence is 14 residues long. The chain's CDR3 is CASSSSLEPYEQYF. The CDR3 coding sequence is TGCGCCAGCAGCTCCTCACTAGAACCATACGAGCAGTACTTC.

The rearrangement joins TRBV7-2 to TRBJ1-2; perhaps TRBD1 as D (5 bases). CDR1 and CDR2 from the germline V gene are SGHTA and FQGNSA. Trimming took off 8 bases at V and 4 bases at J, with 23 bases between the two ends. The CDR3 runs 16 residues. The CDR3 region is CASLISAVTGAYGYTF. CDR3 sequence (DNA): TGTGCCAGCTTAATTTCGGCGGTCACCGGGGCCTATGGCTACACCTTC.

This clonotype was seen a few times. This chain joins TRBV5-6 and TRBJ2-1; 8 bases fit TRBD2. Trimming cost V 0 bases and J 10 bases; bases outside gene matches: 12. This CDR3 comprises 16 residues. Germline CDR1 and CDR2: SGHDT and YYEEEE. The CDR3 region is CASSLGAGAWVGEQFF. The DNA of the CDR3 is TGTGCCAGCAGCTTGGGAGCGGGAGCCTGGGTCGGGGAGCAGTTCTTC.

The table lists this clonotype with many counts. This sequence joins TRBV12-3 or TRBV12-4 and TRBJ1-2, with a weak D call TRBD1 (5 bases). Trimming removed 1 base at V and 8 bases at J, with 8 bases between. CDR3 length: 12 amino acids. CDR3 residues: CASSLGGRGYTF. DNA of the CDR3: TGTGCCAGCAGTTTAGGGGGGAGGGGCTACACCTTC.